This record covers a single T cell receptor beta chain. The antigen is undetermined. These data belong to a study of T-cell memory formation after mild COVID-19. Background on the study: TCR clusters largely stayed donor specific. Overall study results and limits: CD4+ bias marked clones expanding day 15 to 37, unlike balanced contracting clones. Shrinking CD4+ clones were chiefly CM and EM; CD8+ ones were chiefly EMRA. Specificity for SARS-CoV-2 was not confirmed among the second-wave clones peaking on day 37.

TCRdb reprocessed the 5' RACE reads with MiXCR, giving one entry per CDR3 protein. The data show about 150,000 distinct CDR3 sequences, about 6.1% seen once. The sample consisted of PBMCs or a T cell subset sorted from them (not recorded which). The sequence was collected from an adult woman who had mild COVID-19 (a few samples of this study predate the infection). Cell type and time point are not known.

This CDR3 is CATSDSFHETQYF. DNA of the CDR3: TGTGCCACCAGTGACAGCTTCCACGAGACCCAGTACTTC. The chain carries TRBV24-1 and TRBJ2-5; no clear D gene. CDR3 length equals 13 residues. CDR1 is KGHDR, CDR2 SFDVKD, per germline. Trimming shortened V by 4 bases and J by 5 bases, and 10 bases separated the two germline ends.